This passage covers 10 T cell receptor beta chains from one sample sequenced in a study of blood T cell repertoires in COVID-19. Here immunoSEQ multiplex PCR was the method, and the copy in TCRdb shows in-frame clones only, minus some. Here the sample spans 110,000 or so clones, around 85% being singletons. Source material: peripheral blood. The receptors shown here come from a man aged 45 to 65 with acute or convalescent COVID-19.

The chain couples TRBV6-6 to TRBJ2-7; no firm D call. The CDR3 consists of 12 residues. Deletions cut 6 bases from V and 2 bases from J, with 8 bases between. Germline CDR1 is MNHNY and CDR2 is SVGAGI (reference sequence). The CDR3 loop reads CASSPWPYEQYF. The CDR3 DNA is TGTGCCAGCAGCCCTTGGCCCTACGAGCAGTACTTC.

The chain's CDR3 is CAWGQGPNQPQHF. The CDR3 region has the DNA TGTGCCTGGGGGCAGGGGCCCAATCAGCCCCAGCATTTT. This chain uses TRBV30 with TRBJ1-5; D perhaps matches TRBD1 (6 bases). V lost 5 bases and J lost 3, with 11 bases in between. CDR1 is GTSNPN, CDR2 SVGIG, per germline (reference sequence). The CDR3 runs 13 residues.

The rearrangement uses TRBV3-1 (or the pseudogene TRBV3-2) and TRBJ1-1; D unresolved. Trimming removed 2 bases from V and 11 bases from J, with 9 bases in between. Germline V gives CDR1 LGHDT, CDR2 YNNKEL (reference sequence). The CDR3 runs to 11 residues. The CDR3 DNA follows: TGTGCCAGCAGCCAAAGGGCGGGGGCTTTCTTT. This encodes CASSQRAGAFF.

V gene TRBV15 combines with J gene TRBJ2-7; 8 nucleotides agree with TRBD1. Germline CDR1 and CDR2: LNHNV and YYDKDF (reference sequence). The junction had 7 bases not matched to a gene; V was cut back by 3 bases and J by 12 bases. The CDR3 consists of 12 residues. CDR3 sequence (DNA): TGTGCCACCAGCAGTGACAGGGGAAGGGGGTACTTC. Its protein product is CATSSDRGRGYF.

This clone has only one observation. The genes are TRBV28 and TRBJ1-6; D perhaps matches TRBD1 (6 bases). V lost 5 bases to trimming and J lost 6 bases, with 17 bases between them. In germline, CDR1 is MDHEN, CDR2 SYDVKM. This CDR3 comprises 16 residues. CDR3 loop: CASSPGDRTLNSPLHF. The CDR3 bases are TGTGCCAGCAGTCCAGGGGATCGGACCCTTAATTCACCCCTCCACTTT.

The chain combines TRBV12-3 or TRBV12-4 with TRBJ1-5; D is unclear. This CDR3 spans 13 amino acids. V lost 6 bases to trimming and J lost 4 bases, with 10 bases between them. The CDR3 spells CASSGRRNQPQHF. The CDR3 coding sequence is TGTGCCAGCAGCGGGAGAAGGAATCAGCCCCAGCATTTT.

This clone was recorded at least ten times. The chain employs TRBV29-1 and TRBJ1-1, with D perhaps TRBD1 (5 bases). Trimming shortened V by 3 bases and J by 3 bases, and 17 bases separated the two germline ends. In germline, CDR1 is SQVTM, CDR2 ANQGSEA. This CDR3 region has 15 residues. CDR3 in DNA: TGCAGCGTTGAGGGGGGGAGGGGTATGGACACTGAAGCTTTCTTT. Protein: CSVEGGRGMDTEAFF.

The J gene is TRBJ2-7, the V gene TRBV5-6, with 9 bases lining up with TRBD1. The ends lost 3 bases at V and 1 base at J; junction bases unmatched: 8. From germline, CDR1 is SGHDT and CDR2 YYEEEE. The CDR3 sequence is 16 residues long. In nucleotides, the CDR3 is TGTGCCAGCAGCTCCTTCAGGACAGGGGCTTCCTACGAGCAGTACGTC. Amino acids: CASSSFRTGASYEQYV.

As DNA, the CDR3 is TGTGCCAGCAGTTCATCGACAGGGGGCACTGAAGCTTTCTTT. Residues: CASSSSTGGTEAFF. The rearrangement links TRBV6-5 to TRBJ1-1; 9 bases match TRBD1. The junction had 4 bases not matched to a gene; V was cut back by 4 bases and J by 4 bases. This CDR3 contains 14 residues. Germline V gene data show CDR1 as MNHEY and CDR2 as SVGAGI.

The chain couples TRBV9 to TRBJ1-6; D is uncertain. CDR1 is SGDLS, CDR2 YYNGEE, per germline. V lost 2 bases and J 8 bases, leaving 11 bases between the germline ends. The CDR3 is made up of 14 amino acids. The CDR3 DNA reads TGTGCCAGCAGCGTCGGAGGAAGGGATTCACCCCTCCACTTT. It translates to CASSVGGRDSPLHF.